Below are 14 T cell receptor beta chains sequenced from a single sample in a study of CD8+ T cells in alopecia areata. Treatment: oral pan-JAK inhibitor, 5-10 mg twice daily. Extracted RNA was reverse transcribed, and the resulting cDNA served as sequencing template. The data were produced by immunoSEQ multiplex PCR, yet TCRdb's version contains in-frame clones alone and is incomplete. Seen here are fewer than 110,000 clones, 84% observed once, and the top ten hold roughly a quarter. Source: CD8+ T cells sorted from blood, taken at week 24, from a patient treated with tofacitinib. The receptors stem from a human donor with alopecia areata.

The rearrangement links TRBV7-9 to TRBJ1-2, with unresolved D. The CDR3 loop spans 13 amino acids. The germline V gene has CDR1 SEHNR and CDR2 FQNEAQ (reference sequence). V shed 3 bases and J shed 4 bases, with 9 bases lying between them. This CDR3 reads CASSFPSSYGYTF. The CDR3 coding sequence is TGTGCCAGCAGCTTCCCGAGTTCCTATGGCTACACCTTC.

The genes are TRBV29-1 and TRBJ2-1; D assignment may be TRBD1 or TRBD2 (5 bases each). The CDR3 is 18 amino acids. Between the trimmed V and J ends, which lost 1 base and 0 bases, there was a span of 19 bases. The germline CDR1 and CDR2 sequences are SQVTM and ANQGSEA. In nucleotides, the CDR3 is TGCAGCGTTGAAGGCGGGCAGGGCCTCAGGAGCTCCTACAATGAGCAGTTCTTC. This sequence encodes CSVEGGQGLRSSYNEQFF.

This clone turned up a few times. The chain recombines TRBV7-8 with TRBJ2-3; no clear D. This CDR3 comprises 14 residues. V lost 9 bases to trimming and J lost 1 base, with 14 bases between them. The germline V gene encodes CDR1 SGHVS and CDR2 FQNEAQ. The CDR3 here is CASYLDVGTDTQYF. DNA of the CDR3: TGTGCCAGTTATCTAGACGTGGGCACAGATACGCAGTATTTT.

The V call is TRBV4-1, the J call TRBJ2-2; weak D call: TRBD1 (6 bases). CDR1 is MGHRA, CDR2 YSYEKL, per germline. The V and J ends lost 0 bases and 4 bases respectively, with 12 bases between them. The CDR3 contains 16 residues. The CDR3 DNA sequence: TGCGCCAGCAGCCAAGAGGCTCAGGGGATCACCGGGGAGCTGTTTTTT. This encodes CASSQEAQGITGELFF.

In nucleotides, the CDR3 is TGTGCCAGCACCCCCGACCCAGGGACCGGGGAGCTGTTTTTT. Protein sequence: CASTPDPGTGELFF. The rearrangement links TRBV7-9 to TRBJ2-2; a possible D gene is TRBD1 (5 bases). CDR1 SEHNR and CDR2 FQNEAQ come from the germline V gene (reference sequence). V was shortened by 7 bases and J by 5 bases, with 14 bases between the two germline ends. The CDR3 totals 14 residues.

This clone appeared once. The V and J genes are TRBV30 and TRBJ2-7; D is perhaps TRBD2 (6 bases). Trimming removed 8 bases at V and 2 bases at J, with 10 bases between. The germline gives CDR1 GTSNPN, CDR2 SVGIG (reference sequence). There are 11 residues in the CDR3. This CDR3 reads CARGTAYEQYF. The CDR3, as DNA: TGTGCCAGAGGGACTGCCTACGAGCAGTACTTC.

This chain uses TRBV14 with TRBJ2-5, with a possible D match to TRBD2 (5 bases). Germline V gene lookup returns CDR1 SGHDN and CDR2 FVKESK. V lost 3 bases to trimming and J lost 3 bases, with 8 bases between them. The CDR3 has 13 residues. For the CDR3, the DNA is TGTGCCAGCAGCCACCCCGGGGAAGAGACCCAGTACTTC. This gives the protein CASSHPGEETQYF.

The chain employs TRBV2 and TRBJ2-7; tentatively, D is TRBD2 (6 bases). This CDR3 is built from 12 residues. CDR1 is SNHLY and CDR2 is FYNNEI in the germline V gene. With 4 bases removed from V and 2 bases from J, the gap between germline ends came to 6 bases. The CDR3 region is CASSGLAYEQYF. Written as DNA, the CDR3 is TGTGCCAGCAGTGGACTAGCCTACGAGCAGTACTTC.

The V gene is TRBV10-2, the J gene TRBJ2-3; tentative D call: TRBD1 (5 bases). The CDR3 runs 12 residues. V lost 7 bases and J 4 bases, leaving 9 bases between the germline ends. Germline V gene data show CDR1 as WSHSY and CDR2 as SAAADI. The CDR3 region has the DNA TGCGCCAGCATGCAGGGTGCAGATACGCAGTATTTT. This encodes CASMQGADTQYF.

The rearrangement uses TRBV7-9 and TRBJ2-5; perhaps TRBD1 as D (6 bases). CDR1 is SEHNR and CDR2 is FQNEAQ in the germline V gene (reference sequence). The ends were cut back, 5 bases at V and 3 bases at J, with 19 bases in the middle. This CDR3 spans 16 amino acids. As DNA, the CDR3 is TGTGCCAGCAGCGCATCAACCAGGGGAGTGGAAGAGACCCAGTACTTC. Residues: CASSASTRGVEETQYF.

V and J are TRBV5-6 and TRBJ2-2; tentatively, D is TRBD1 (5 bases). The V gene lost 4 bases and the J gene lost 7 bases, with 23 bases spanning the gap. The length of the CDR3 is 17 residues. Germline CDR1 and CDR2: SGHDT and YYEEEE. The CDR3 nucleotides are TGTGCCAGCAGCCGCTCTTTTGTTCAGGGTCGAAGCGGGGAGCTGTTTTTT. As protein: CASSRSFVQGRSGELFF.

V usage is TRBV6-5 and J usage is TRBJ2-1; D is undetermined. CDR1 is MNHEY and CDR2 is SVGAGI in the germline V gene. The germline V and J ends were trimmed by 7 bases and 8 bases, with 9 bases remaining between them. The CDR3 consists of 11 residues. CDR3 in DNA: TGTGCCAGCACCTTTGTGGATGAGCAGTTCTTC. This codes for CASTFVDEQFF.

The rearrangement uses TRBV6-5 and TRBJ2-1, with 9 positions matching TRBD2. CDR1 is MNHEY and CDR2 is SVGAGI in the germline V gene. With 0 bases clipped from V and 3 bases from J, the junction kept 0 bases outside the gene matches. The CDR3 sequence is 15 residues long. The DNA of the CDR3 is TGTGCCAGCAGTTACTCAGCGGGGGGCTACAATGAGCAGTTCTTC. Translation gives CASSYSAGGYNEQFF.

V is TRBV6-5 and J is TRBJ2-5, with TRBD1 matching 7 bases. The CDR3 runs to 14 residues. Trimming at V came to 6 bases and at J to 4 bases, leaving 8 bases not matched to a gene. Per the germline V gene, CDR1 is MNHEY and CDR2 is SVGAGI. The CDR3 is CASSSDRVGETQYF. CDR3 nucleotides: TGTGCCAGCAGCAGCGACAGGGTTGGAGAGACCCAGTACTTC.